A selection of T cell receptor beta chains follows, all from one sample in a study of PD-1 blockade in classical Hodgkin lymphoma. Some clones are missing from TCRdb's copy, which holds only in-frame ones; the method was immunoSEQ multiplex PCR. Here the sample spans about 20,000 clones, around 67% being singletons. This sample comprised peripheral blood mononuclear cells (PBMCs), obtained before the second cycle of nivolumab. The origin of the receptors is a human donor with classical Hodgkin lymphoma. Each CDR3 is given with its conserved first and last residue. Fields, in order: V gene, clone size, D gene, J gene, CDR3 protein, CDR3 DNA. A D gene is named only where the DNA matches it firmly. Clone size is stated in some rows and not others, as once, few, many or a class when expanded.

>TRBV27|few|NA|TRBJ2-1
CASTPLNGEQFF
TGTGCCAGCACGCCCCTTAACGGTGAGCAGTTCTTC
>TRBV27|once|TRBD1|TRBJ2-1
CASSLTGQGANEQFF
TGTGCCAGCAGTTTGACCGGACAGGGGGCGAATGAGCAGTTCTTC
>TRBV29-1|NA|TRBD2|TRBJ2-1
CSGGTRTDNEQFF
TGCAGCGGAGGGACTAGGACGGACAATGAGCAGTTCTTC
>TRBV30|NA|NA|TRBJ1-2
CAWSRDLAYGYTF
TGTGCCTGGAGTAGGGACTTAGCATATGGCTACACCTTC
>TRBV9|NA|NA|TRBJ2-3
CASSLGRYTDTQYF
TGTGCCAGCAGCCTAGGACGTTACACAGATACGCAGTATTTT
>TRBV19|NA|NA|TRBJ2-7
CASSLRGEQYF
TGTGCCAGTAGCCTCCGCGGGGAGCAGTACTTC
>TRBV5-5|NA|NA|TRBJ1-5
CAGSTEGNQPQHF
TGTGCCGGCAGTACGGAAGGCAATCAGCCCCAGCATTTT
>TRBV5-1|NA|NA|TRBJ2-7
CASSPSQSTYEQYF
TGCGCCAGCAGCCCATCCCAGTCGACCTACGAGCAGTACTTC
>TRBV15|NA|TRBD1|TRBJ1-2
CATSREDRGGYGYTF
TGTGCCACCAGCAGAGAGGACAGGGGAGGCTATGGCTACACCTTC
>TRBV18|NA|NA|TRBJ2-3
CASSLHTTDTQYF
TGTGCCAGCTCACTACACACCACAGATACGCAGTATTTT
>TRBV5-4|NA|NA|TRBJ2-3
CASSIRTTDTQYF
TGTGCCAGCAGCATCCGGACCACAGATACGCAGTATTTT
>TRBV10-3|NA|NA|TRBJ2-6
CAIRASSGANVLTF
TGTGCCATCCGTGCGAGCTCTGGGGCCAACGTCCTGACTTTC
>TRBV29-1|NA|NA|TRBJ2-2
CSVAVPRGIPGELFF
TGCAGCGTTGCCGTCCCTAGGGGAATCCCCGGGGAGCTGTTTTTT
>TRBV11-2|NA|TRBD2|TRBJ2-7
CASSLGRESSYEQYF
TGTGCCAGCAGCTTAGGGCGGGAGTCTAGTTACGAGCAGTACTTC
>TRBV28|NA|TRBD1|TRBJ1-5
CASSPGQYIDQPQHF
TGTGCCAGCAGTCCGGGACAGTACATCGATCAGCCCCAGCATTTT
>TRBV5-1|NA|TRBD2|TRBJ2-7
CASSLGAGGPYEQYF
TGCGCCAGCAGCTTGGGAGCGGGAGGGCCTTACGAGCAGTACTTC
>TRBV2|once|TRBD1|TRBJ1-1
CASSGGQGAWTEAFF
TGTGCCAGCAGTGGGGGACAGGGGGCATGGACTGAAGCTTTCTTT
>TRBV2|NA|NA|TRBJ1-2
CASSGTGYGYTF
TGTGCCAGCAGTGGGACGGGTTATGGCTACACCTTC
>TRBV10-1|NA|NA|TRBJ2-7
CASSRGTSYEQYF
TGCGCCAGCAGTCGCGGGACCTCCTACGAGCAGTACTTC
>TRBV6-5|NA|NA|TRBJ1-1
CASNEDVRTEAFF
TGTGCCAGCAACGAGGACGTGCGCACTGAAGCTTTCTTT
>TRBV28|NA|TRBD1|TRBJ1-4
CASSLPGTGARGLFF
TGTGCCAGCAGTTTACCAGGGACAGGGGCAAGAGGGCTGTTTTTT
>TRBV4-1|NA|TRBD1|TRBJ2-2
CASSQGDRVVGGELFF
TGCGCCAGCAGCCAAGGGGACAGGGTGGTCGGCGGGGAGCTGTTTTTT